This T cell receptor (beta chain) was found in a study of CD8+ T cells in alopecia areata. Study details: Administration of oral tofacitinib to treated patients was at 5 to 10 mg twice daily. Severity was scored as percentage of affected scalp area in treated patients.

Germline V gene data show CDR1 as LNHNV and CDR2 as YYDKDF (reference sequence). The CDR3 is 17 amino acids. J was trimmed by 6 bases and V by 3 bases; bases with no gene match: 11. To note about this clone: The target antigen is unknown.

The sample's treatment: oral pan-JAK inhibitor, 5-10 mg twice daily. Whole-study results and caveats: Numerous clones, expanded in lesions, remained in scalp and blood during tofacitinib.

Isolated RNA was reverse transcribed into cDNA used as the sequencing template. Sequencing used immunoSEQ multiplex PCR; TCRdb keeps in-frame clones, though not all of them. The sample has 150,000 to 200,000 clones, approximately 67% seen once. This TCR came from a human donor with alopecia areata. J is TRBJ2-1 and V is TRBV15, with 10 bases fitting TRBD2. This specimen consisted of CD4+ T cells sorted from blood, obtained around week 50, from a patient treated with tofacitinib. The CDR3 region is CATSSSPAGGDTNEQFF. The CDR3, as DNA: TGTGCCACCAGCAGCTCGCCAGCGGGGGGGGACACCAATGAGCAGTTCTTC.